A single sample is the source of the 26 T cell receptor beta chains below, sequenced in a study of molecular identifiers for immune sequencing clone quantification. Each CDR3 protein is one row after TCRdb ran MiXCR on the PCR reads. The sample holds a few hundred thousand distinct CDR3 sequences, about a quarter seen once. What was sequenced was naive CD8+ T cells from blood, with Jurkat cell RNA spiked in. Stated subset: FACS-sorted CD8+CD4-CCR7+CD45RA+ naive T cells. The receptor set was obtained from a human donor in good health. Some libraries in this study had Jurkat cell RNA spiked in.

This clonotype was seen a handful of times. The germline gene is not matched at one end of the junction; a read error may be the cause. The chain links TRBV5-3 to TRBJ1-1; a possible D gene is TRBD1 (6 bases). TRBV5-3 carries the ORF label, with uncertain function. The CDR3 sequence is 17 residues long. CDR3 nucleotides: TGTGCCAGCAGCTTGGATTGGACAGAAATTCAAAACACTGAAGCTTTCTTT. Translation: CASSLDWTEIQNTEAFF.

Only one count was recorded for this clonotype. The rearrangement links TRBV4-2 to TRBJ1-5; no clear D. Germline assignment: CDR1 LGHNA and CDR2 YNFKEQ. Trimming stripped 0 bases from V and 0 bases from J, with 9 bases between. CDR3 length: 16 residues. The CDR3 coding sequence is TGTGCCAGCAGCCAAGATCGAACAGATAGCAATCAGCCCCAGCATTTT. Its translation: CASSQDRTDSNQPQHF.

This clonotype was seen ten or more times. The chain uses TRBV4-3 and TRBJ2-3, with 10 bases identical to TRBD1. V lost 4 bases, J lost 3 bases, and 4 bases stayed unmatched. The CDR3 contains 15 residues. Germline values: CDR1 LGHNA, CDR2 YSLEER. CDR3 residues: CASSRDRGQTDTQYF. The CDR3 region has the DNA TGCGCCAGCAGCCGAGACAGGGGGCAGACAGATACGCAGTATTTT.

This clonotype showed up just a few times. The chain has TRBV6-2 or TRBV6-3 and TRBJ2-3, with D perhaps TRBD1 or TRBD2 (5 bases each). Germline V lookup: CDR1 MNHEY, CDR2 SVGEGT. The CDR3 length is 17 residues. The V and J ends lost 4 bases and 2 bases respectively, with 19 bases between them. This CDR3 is CASSFLMGPQITDTQYF. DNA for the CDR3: TGTGCCAGCAGTTTCCTTATGGGACCCCAGATCACAGATACGCAGTATTTT.

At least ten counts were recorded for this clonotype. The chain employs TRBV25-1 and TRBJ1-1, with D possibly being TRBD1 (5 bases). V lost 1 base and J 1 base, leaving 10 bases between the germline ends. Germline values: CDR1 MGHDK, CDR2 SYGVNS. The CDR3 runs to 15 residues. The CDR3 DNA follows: TGTGCCAGCAGTGAATGGGGGTCCCAGAACACTGAAGCTTTCTTT. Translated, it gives CASSEWGSQNTEAFF.

This chain's CDR3 is CASSLPLGYEQYF. CDR3 nucleotides: TGTGCCAGTAGTCTACCCCTTGGGTACGAGCAGTACTTC. The chain joins TRBV19 to TRBJ2-7; D gene ambiguous. Per germline, CDR1 LNHDA and CDR2 SQIVND (reference sequence). V gave up 5 bases and J gave up 4 bases, with 12 bases separating them. The CDR3 has 13 amino acids.

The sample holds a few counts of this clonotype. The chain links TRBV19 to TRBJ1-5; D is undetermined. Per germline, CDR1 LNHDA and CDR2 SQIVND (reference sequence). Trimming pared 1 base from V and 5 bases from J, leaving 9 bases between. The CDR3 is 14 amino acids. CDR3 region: CASSIVSTDQPQHF. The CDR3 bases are TGTGCCAGTAGTATAGTCTCAACCGATCAGCCCCAGCATTTT.

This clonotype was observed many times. The CDR3 spells CATSRDVLAGGQYEQFF. In nucleotides, the CDR3 is TGTGCCACCAGCAGAGATGTACTAGCGGGGGGGCAGTATGAGCAGTTCTTC. The chain is built from TRBV15 and TRBJ2-1; 13 nucleotides line up with TRBD2. V shed 0 bases and J 8 bases; nucleotides not matched to a gene: 7. The CDR3 loop spans 17 amino acids. CDR1 is LNHNV and CDR2 is YYDKDF in the germline V gene (reference sequence).

CDR3 sequence (DNA): TGTGCCAGCAGCCTTGATCGACAGGAGAGCTACACCTTC. Translation: CASSLDRQESYTF. The rearrangement links TRBV7-9 to TRBJ1-2, with D perhaps TRBD1 (6 bases). Trimming stripped 5 bases from V and 9 bases from J, with 16 bases between. This CDR3 comprises 13 residues. Looked up from germline, CDR1 is SEHNR and CDR2 is FQNEAQ (reference sequence).

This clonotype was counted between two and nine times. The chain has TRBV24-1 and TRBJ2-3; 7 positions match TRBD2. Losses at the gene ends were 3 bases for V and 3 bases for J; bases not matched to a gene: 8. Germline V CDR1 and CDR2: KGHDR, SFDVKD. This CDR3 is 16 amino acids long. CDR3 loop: CATSDITGGSTDTQYF. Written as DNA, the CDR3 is TGTGCCACCAGTGATATTACGGGCGGGAGTACAGATACGCAGTATTTT.

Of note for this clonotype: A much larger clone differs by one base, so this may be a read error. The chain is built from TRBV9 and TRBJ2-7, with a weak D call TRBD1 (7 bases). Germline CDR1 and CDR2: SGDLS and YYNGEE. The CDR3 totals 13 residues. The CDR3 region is CACSPGGSGEQYF. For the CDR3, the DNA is TGTGCCTGCAGCCCAGGGGGGTCCGGAGAGCAGTACTTC.

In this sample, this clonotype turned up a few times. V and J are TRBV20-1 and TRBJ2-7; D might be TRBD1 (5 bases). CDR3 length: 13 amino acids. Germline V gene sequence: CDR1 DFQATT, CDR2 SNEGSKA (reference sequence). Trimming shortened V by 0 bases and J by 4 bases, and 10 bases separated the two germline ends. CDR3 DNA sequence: TGCAGTGCTAGAGACAGGGTGGGGTACGAGCAGTACTTC. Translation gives CSARDRVGYEQYF.

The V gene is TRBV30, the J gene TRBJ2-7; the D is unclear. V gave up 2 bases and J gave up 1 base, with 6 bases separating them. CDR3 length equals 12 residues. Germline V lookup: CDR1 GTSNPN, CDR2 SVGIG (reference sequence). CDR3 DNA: TGTGCCTGGAGTTTGGCATCCTACGAGCAGTACTTC. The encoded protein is CAWSLASYEQYF.

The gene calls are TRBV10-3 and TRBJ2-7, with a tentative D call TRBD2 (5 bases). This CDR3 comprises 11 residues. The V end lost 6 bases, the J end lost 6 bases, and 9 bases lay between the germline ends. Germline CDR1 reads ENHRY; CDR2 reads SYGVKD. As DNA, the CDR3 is TGTGCCATCAGCGACTACTTCGAGCAGTACTTC. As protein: CAISDYFEQYF.

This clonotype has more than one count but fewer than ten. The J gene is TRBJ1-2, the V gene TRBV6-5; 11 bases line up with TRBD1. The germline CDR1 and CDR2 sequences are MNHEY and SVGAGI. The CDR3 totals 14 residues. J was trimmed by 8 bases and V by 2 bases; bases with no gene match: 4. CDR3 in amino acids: CASSYIGTGGGYTF. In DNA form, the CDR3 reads TGTGCCAGCAGTTACATCGGGACAGGGGGAGGCTACACCTTC.

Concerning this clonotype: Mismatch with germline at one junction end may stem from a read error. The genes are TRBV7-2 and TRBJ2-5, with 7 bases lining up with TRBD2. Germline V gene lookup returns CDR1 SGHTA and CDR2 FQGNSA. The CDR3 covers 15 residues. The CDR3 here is CASGFGAGVQETQYF. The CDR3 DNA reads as TGTGCCAGCGGCTTTGGGGCGGGGGTTCAAGAGACCCAGTACTTC.

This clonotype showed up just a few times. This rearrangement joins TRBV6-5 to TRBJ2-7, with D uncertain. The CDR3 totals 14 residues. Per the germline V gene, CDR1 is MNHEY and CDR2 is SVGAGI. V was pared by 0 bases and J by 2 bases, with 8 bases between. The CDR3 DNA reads TGTGCCAGCAGTTACTCACCTGTTGCCTACGAGCAGTACTTC. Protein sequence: CASSYSPVAYEQYF.

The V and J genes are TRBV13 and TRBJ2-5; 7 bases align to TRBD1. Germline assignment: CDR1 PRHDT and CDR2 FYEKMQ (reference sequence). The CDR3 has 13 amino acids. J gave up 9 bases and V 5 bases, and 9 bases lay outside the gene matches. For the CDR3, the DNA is TGTGCCAGCAGCGAGACAGGGTTGGAGCCCCAGTACTTC. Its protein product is CASSETGLEPQYF. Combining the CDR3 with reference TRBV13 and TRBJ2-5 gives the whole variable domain AAGVIQSPRHLIKEKRETATLKCYPIPRHDTVYWYQQGPGQDPQFLISFYEKMQSDKGSIPDRFSAQQFSDYHSELNMSSLELGDSALYFCASSETGLEPQYFGPGTRLLVL.

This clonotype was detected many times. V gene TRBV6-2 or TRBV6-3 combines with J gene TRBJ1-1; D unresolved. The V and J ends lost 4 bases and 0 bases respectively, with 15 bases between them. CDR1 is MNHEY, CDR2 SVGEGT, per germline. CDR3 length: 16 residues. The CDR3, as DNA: TGTGCCAGCAGTTCGGGCCTACAGTTGATGAACACTGAAGCTTTCTTT. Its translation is CASSSGLQLMNTEAFF.

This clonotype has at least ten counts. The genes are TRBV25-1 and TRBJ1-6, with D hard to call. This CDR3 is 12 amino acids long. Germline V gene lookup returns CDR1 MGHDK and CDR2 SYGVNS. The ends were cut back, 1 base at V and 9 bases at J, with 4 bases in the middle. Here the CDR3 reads CASSELSSPLHF. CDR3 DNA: TGTGCCAGCAGTGAATTGTCTTCACCCCTCCACTTT.

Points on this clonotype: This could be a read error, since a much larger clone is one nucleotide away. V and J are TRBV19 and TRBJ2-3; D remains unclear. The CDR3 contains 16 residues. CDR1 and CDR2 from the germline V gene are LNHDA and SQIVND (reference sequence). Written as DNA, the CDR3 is TGTGCCAGTAGTATATGGGTGGGGTCCACCACAGATACGCAGTGTTTT. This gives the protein CASSIWVGSTTDTQCF.

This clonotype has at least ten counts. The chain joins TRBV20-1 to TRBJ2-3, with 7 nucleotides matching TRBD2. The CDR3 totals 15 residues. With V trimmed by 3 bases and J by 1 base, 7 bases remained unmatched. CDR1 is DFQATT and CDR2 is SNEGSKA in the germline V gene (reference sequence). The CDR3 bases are TGCAGTGCTAGCGAGCGGGGCCTGCGCACAGATACGCAGTATTTT. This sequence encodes CSASERGLRTDTQYF.

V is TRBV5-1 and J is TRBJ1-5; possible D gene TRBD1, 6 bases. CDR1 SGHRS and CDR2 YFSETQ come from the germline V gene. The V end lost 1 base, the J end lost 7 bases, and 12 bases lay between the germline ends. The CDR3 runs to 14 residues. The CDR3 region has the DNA TGCGCCAGCAGCTTGACAGGGTTGGAACAGCCCCAGCATTTT. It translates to CASSLTGLEQPQHF.

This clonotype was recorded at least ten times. CDR3 protein: CASSAGAGVAGNTIYF. In nucleotides, the CDR3 is TGTGCCAGCAGCGCAGGAGCAGGGGTGGCTGGAAACACCATATATTTT. The chain uses TRBV9 and TRBJ1-3, with D possibly TRBD1 on 6 matching bases. This CDR3 comprises 16 residues. CDR1 SGDLS and CDR2 YYNGEE come from the germline V gene. V gave up 3 bases and J gave up 2 bases, with 15 bases separating them. The variable domain in full, completed from reference TRBV9 and TRBJ1-3, reads DSGVTQTPKHLITATGQRVTLRCSPRSGDLSVYWYQQSLDQGLQFLIQYYNGEERAKGNILERFSAQQFPDLHSELNLSSLELGDSALYFCASSAGAGVAGNTIYFGEGSWLTVV.

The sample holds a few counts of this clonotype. CDR3 sequence (DNA): TGTGCCAGCAGCTTAAAGGGAGGGAGTCCTAGCGGACCTTACAATGAGCAGTTCTTC. It encodes CASSLKGGSPSGPYNEQFF. This sequence joins TRBV7-3 and TRBJ2-1; 7 bases fit TRBD2. This CDR3 is built from 19 residues. In germline, CDR1 is SGHTA, CDR2 FQGTGA. The V and J ends lost 1 base and 4 bases, in that order; junction bases with no gene match: 16.

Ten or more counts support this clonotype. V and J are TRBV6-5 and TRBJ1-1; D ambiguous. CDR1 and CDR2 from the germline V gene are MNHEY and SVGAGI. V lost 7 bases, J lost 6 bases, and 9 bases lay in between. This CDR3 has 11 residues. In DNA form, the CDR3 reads TGTGCCAGCATATTGTGGCCTGAAGCTTTCTTT. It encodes CASILWPEAFF.